The 26 T cell receptor beta chains reported below all come from one sample, sequenced in a study of blood T cell repertoires in COVID-19. Sequenced by immunoSEQ multiplex PCR; TCRdb stores in-frame clones only, minus some. The profile shows 130,000 to 150,000 clones, just under 85% of them singletons. The material sequenced was PBMCs or T cells enriched from blood (not recorded which). Every receptor here comes from a man aged 45-60 years who had recovered from COVID-19.

The chain has TRBV13 and TRBJ2-2; weak D call: TRBD2 (5 bases). Trimming cost V 8 bases and J 6 bases, with 7 bases left between them. Germline V lookup: CDR1 PRHDT, CDR2 FYEKMQ (reference sequence). The CDR3 spans 11 residues. The CDR3 spells CASRRAGELFF. The CDR3 DNA follows: TGTGCCAGCCGGCGGGCCGGGGAGCTGTTTTTT.

This clone has a single count. This may be a read error, as it is one base from a much larger clone. The chain links TRBV14 to TRBJ2-1, with TRBD2 matching over 10 bases. The CDR3 contains 16 residues. Germline CDR1 SGHDN, CDR2 FVKESK. J lost 13 bases, V lost 3 bases, and 15 bases had no gene match. DNA for the CDR3: TGTGCCAGCAGCCACATCTATAGCGGGAGGCAAAGTACCCAGTTCTTC. This gives the protein CASSHIYSGRQSTQFF. Using reference TRBV14 and TRBJ2-1 for the parts outside the CDR3, the full variable domain is EAGVTQFPSHSVIEKGQTVTLRCDPISGHDNLYWYRRVMGKEIKFLLHFVKESKQDESGMPNNRFLAERTGGTYSTLKVQPAELEDSGVYFCASSHIYSGRQSTQFFGPGTRLTVL.

The chain couples TRBV30 to TRBJ1-1; TRBD1 matches at 7 bases. CDR1 is GTSNPN and CDR2 is SVGIG in the germline V gene (reference sequence). The CDR3 length is 15 residues. V gave up 1 base and J gave up 4 bases; unmatched junction bases: 9. The CDR3 spells CAWSDKQGSATEAFF. The CDR3 DNA reads as TGTGCCTGGAGTGACAAACAGGGGTCTGCCACTGAAGCTTTCTTT.

The CDR3 nucleotides are TGTGCCAGCTCACCAATGACAGGCGGCAGCTCCTACGAGCAGTACTTC. Its protein product is CASSPMTGGSSYEQYF. The chain links TRBV18 to TRBJ2-7; a weak D match, TRBD1 (6 bases). V was cut by 2 bases and J by 0 bases, with 14 bases left in between. This CDR3 spans 16 amino acids. The germline V gene has CDR1 KGHSH and CDR2 LQKENI.

The V and J genes are TRBV18 and TRBJ2-1, with TRBD2 matching 7 bases. With V trimmed by 0 bases and J by 0 bases, 5 bases remained unmatched. There are 17 residues in the CDR3. Per the germline V gene, CDR1 is KGHSH and CDR2 is LQKENI. In DNA, the CDR3 is TGTGCCAGCTCACCACCTCGCGGGGGAAGCTCCTACAATGAGCAGTTCTTC. Amino acids: CASSPPRGGSSYNEQFF.

CDR3 nucleotide sequence: TGTGCCAGCGGACAGATCCTCTACACTGAAGCTTTCTTT. Protein sequence: CASGQILYTEAFF. V is TRBV6-5 and J is TRBJ1-1; D perhaps matches TRBD1 (6 bases). Germline V gene sequence: CDR1 MNHEY, CDR2 SVGAGI. The CDR3 runs 13 residues. V dropped 8 bases and J dropped 3 bases, with 13 bases sitting between them.

This clone was found a few times. The rearrangement links TRBV4-1 to TRBJ2-3; 9 bases line up with TRBD2. V gave up 3 bases and J gave up 3 bases; unmatched junction bases: 10. The CDR3 consists of 17 residues. CDR1 MGHRA and CDR2 YSYEKL come from the germline V gene. As DNA, the CDR3 is TGCGCCAGCAGCCAGGGGACGAGCGGGGGGTGGACAGATACGCAGTATTTT. Encoded protein: CASSQGTSGGWTDTQYF.

The J gene is TRBJ2-5, the V gene TRBV7-2; the match to TRBD2 covers 9 bases. The CDR3 consists of 15 residues. The V gene end was trimmed by 5 bases and the J gene end by 5 bases; junction bases not matched to a gene: 9. CDR1 SGHTA and CDR2 FQGNSA come from the germline V gene. In DNA form, the CDR3 reads TGTGCCAGCAGCCCCCGAGCTAGCGGGGTTGAGACCCAGTACTTC. This codes for CASSPRASGVETQYF.

The V call is TRBV5-6, the J call TRBJ2-7; 7 bases match TRBD1. Germline V gene lookup returns CDR1 SGHDT and CDR2 YYEEEE. The J segment lost 0 bases and the V segment lost 3 bases, leaving 6 bases of the junction unmatched. This CDR3 is built from 15 residues. The CDR3 DNA reads TGTGCCAGCAGCTCAAGGAGGACAGGCTCCTACGAGCAGTACTTC. Protein: CASSSRRTGSYEQYF. The whole variable domain, remainder taken from reference TRBV5-6 and TRBJ2-7, is DAGVTQSPTHLIKTRGQQVTLRCSPKSGHDTVSWYQQALGQGPQFIFQYYEEEERQRGNFPDRFSGHQFPNYSSELNVNALLLGDSALYLCASSSRRTGSYEQYFGPGTRLTVT.

The J gene is TRBJ1-1, the V gene TRBV5-1, with 8 bases aligning to TRBD1. Germline CDR1 is SGHRS and CDR2 is YFSETQ. The CDR3 spans 15 residues. Losses at the gene ends were 2 bases for V and 3 bases for J; bases not matched to a gene: 6. The CDR3 here is CASSFRTGPDTEAFF. In nucleotides, the CDR3 is TGCGCCAGCAGCTTTAGGACAGGGCCGGACACTGAAGCTTTCTTT.

The chain recombines TRBV24-1 with TRBJ2-1, with 7 bases identical to TRBD1. The V gene end was trimmed by 4 bases and the J gene end by 1 base; junction bases not matched to a gene: 12. Germline V lookup: CDR1 KGHDR, CDR2 SFDVKD. The CDR3 has 18 residues. CDR3: CATSDPNPTGRSYNEQFF. In nucleotides, the CDR3 is TGTGCCACCAGTGACCCGAATCCGACAGGGAGATCCTACAATGAGCAGTTCTTC.

V gene TRBV18 combines with J gene TRBJ2-3; 7 bases are shared with TRBD1. This CDR3 has 14 residues. J gave up 3 bases and V 3 bases, and 3 bases lay outside the gene matches. Germline loops: CDR1 KGHSH, CDR2 LQKENI. CDR3 amino acids: CASSPEQGTDTQYF. DNA of the CDR3: TGTGCCAGCTCACCGGAACAGGGGACAGATACGCAGTATTTT.

The J gene is TRBJ2-1, the V gene TRBV19; 8 bases agree with TRBD1. V trimming: 6 bases; J trimming: 6 bases; junction bases outside the gene matches: 7. CDR3 size: 14 residues. CDR1 is LNHDA, CDR2 SQIVND, per germline (reference sequence). In nucleotides, the CDR3 is TGTGCCAGTAGCGACGGACAGGGAGTCAATGAGCAGTTCTTC. Translating gives CASSDGQGVNEQFF.

CDR3 in amino acids: CASSQEFREIYGYTF. As DNA, the CDR3 is TGCGCCAGCAGCCAAGAGTTTCGGGAAATCTATGGCTACACCTTC. J is TRBJ1-2 and V is TRBV4-3; D is unresolved. The V gene lost 0 bases and the J gene lost 4 bases, with 12 bases spanning the gap. Germline loops: CDR1 LGHNA, CDR2 YSLEER. The CDR3 is 15 residues long.

The rearrangement uses TRBV12-3 or TRBV12-4 and TRBJ2-7; 8 bases are a match to TRBD2. The CDR3 totals 12 residues. V shed 5 bases, J shed 9 bases, and the junction held 6 bases outside the gene matches. CDR3 in amino acids: CASSPGGPGQYF. CDR3 bases: TGTGCCAGCAGTCCGGGGGGGCCTGGGCAGTACTTC.

The rearrangement links TRBV28 to TRBJ1-2, with TRBD1 as a possible D gene (5 bases). The ends were cut back, 5 bases at V and 3 bases at J, with 10 bases in the middle. This CDR3 has 13 residues. Germline V gene sequence: CDR1 MDHEN, CDR2 SYDVKM. CDR3 in DNA: TGTGCCAGCAGTACAGGCGCTGACTATGGCTACACCTTC. Protein product: CASSTGADYGYTF.

This chain links TRBV19 with TRBJ1-4; TRBD1 agrees at 7 bases. V shed 3 bases and J 12 bases; nucleotides not matched to a gene: 13. The CDR3 contains 15 residues. Germline loops: CDR1 LNHDA, CDR2 SQIVND (reference sequence). The CDR3 loop reads CASSIALGGAKELFF. The CDR3 bases are TGTGCCAGTAGTATCGCGCTAGGGGGCGCGAAGGAACTGTTTTTT. Using reference TRBV19 and TRBJ1-4 for the parts outside the CDR3, the full variable domain is DGGITQSPKYLFRKEGQNVTLSCEQNLNHDAMYWYRQDPGQGLRLIYYSQIVNDFQKGDIAEGYSVSREKKESFPLTVTSAQKNPTAFYLCASSIALGGAKELFFGSGTQLSVL.

J is TRBJ2-7 and V is TRBV11-2, with 11 bases identical to TRBD1. Germline V lookup: CDR1 SGHAT, CDR2 FQNNGV. V shed 2 bases and J 7 bases; nucleotides not matched to a gene: 7. This CDR3 comprises 15 residues. DNA for the CDR3: TGTGCCAGCAGCTTAATGGGACAGGGGGTGGGGGAGCAGTACTTC. It encodes CASSLMGQGVGEQYF.

This chain joins TRBV5-5 and TRBJ1-2, with TRBD1 matching 10 bases. Germline V gene data show CDR1 as SGHKS and CDR2 as YYEKEE (reference sequence). Trimming took 3 bases from V and 2 from J; bases not matched to a gene: 7. The CDR3 is 16 residues long. In DNA form, the CDR3 reads TGTGCCAGCAGCTCAACTGTGGGACAGGGGAACTATGGCTACACCTTC. It encodes CASSSTVGQGNYGYTF.

J is TRBJ2-7 and V is TRBV6-2 or TRBV6-3; 13 nucleotides match TRBD2. In germline, CDR1 is MNHEY, CDR2 SVGEGT. The trim removed 4 bases at V and 2 bases at J, leaving 11 bases unmatched. CDR3 length equals 18 residues. Here the CDR3 DNA reads TGTGCCAGCAGTTCGGGACTAGCGGGGAATCCCGGTACCTACGAGCAGTACTTC. Translated, it gives CASSSGLAGNPGTYEQYF.

This chain links TRBV19 with TRBJ2-2; weak D call: TRBD2 (6 bases). The CDR3 is 17 residues long. Germline CDR1 is LNHDA and CDR2 is SQIVND (reference sequence). Trimming left V 4 bases short and J 4 bases short, with 19 bases between. CDR3 DNA sequence: TGTGCCAGTAGTAGGGCGGGGCACCTCCGGGGCACCGGGGAGCTGTTTTTT. It encodes CASSRAGHLRGTGELFF.

The V call is TRBV5-8, the J call TRBJ1-4; TRBD1 might be the D (6 bases). CDR1 SGHTS and CDR2 YDEGEE come from the germline V gene. The V gene lost 0 bases and the J gene lost 8 bases, with 14 bases spanning the gap. The length of the CDR3 is 15 residues. The CDR3 here is CASSLDQRGGEKLFF. The CDR3 DNA reads as TGTGCCAGCAGCTTGGACCAGCGGGGGGGCGAAAAACTGTTTTTT.

This sequence joins TRBV7-2 and TRBJ2-1, with a tentative D call TRBD1 (6 bases). This CDR3 is 13 amino acids long. Germline values: CDR1 SGHTA, CDR2 FQGNSA. V was shortened by 2 bases and J by 6 bases, with 8 bases between the two germline ends. CDR3 nucleotides: TGTGCCAGCAGCTTAAAAGGGGGCAATGAGCAGTTCTTC. Its protein product is CASSLKGGNEQFF.

The chain has TRBV2 and TRBJ1-5, with TRBD1 identical over 7 bases. Germline CDR1 and CDR2: SNHLY and FYNNEI. CDR3 length: 15 amino acids. With 6 bases clipped from V and 2 bases from J, the junction kept 7 bases outside the gene matches. The DNA for the CDR3 is TGTGCCAGCAGAGACAGGGAAGCGGGCAATCAGCCCCAGCATTTT. Protein product: CASRDREAGNQPQHF.

The chain is built from TRBV6-5 and TRBJ1-3; a weak D match, TRBD1 (5 bases). The CDR3 sequence is 15 residues long. Germline V gives CDR1 MNHEY, CDR2 SVGAGI. V was clipped by 2 bases and J by 4 bases, with 12 bases between them. CDR3 sequence (DNA): TGTGCCAGCAGTTACGAAGGGGTAGCAGGAAACACCATATATTTT. It codes for CASSYEGVAGNTIYF.

This clone has only one observation. The chain employs TRBV27 and TRBJ2-1; TRBD2 matches at 7 bases. The CDR3 covers 14 residues. Germline V lookup: CDR1 MNHEY, CDR2 SMNVEV (reference sequence). V gave up 8 bases and J gave up 0 bases; unmatched junction bases: 4. The CDR3 coding sequence is TGTGCCAGCGGGGGGGGGAGCTCCTACAATGAGCAGTTCTTC. This translates into CASGGGSSYNEQFF.